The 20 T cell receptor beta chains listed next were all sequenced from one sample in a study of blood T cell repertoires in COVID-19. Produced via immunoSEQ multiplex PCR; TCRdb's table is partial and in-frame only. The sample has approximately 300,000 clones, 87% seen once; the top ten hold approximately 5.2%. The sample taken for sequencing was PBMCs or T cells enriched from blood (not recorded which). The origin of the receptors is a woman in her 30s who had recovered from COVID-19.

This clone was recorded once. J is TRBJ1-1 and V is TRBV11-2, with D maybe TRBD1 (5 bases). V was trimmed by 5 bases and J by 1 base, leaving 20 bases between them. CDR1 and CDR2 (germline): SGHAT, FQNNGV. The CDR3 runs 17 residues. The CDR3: CASSPTRGGVGNTEAFF. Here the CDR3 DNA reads TGTGCCAGCAGCCCGACCCGGGGGGGAGTAGGGAACACTGAAGCTTTCTTT. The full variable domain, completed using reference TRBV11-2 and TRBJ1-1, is EAGVAQSPRYKIIEKRQSVAFWCNPISGHATLYWYQQILGQGPKLLIQFQNNGVVDDSQLPKDRFSAERLKGVDSTLKIQPAKLEDSAVYLCASSPTRGGVGNTEAFFGQGTRLTVV.

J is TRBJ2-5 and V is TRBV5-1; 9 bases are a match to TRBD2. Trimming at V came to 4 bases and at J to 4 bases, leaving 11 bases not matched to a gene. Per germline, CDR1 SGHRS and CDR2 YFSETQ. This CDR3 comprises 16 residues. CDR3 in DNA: TGCGCCAGCAGCCTGCCTAGCGGGGTGACCGGAGAGACCCAGTACTTC. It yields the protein CASSLPSGVTGETQYF.

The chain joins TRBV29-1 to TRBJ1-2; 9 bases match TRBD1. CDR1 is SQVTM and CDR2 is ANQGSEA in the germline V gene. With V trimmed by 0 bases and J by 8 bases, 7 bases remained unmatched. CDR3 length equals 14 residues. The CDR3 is CSVEDKQGAQGYTF. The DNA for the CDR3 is TGCAGCGTTGAAGATAAACAGGGGGCGCAAGGCTACACCTTC.

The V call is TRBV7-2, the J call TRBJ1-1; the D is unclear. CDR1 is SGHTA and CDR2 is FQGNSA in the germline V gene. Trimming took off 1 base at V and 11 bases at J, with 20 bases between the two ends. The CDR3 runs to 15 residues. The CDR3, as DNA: TGTGCCAGCAGCTTAGTTGGCAGGCCCCACGAAGATGCTTTCTTT. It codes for CASSLVGRPHEDAFF.

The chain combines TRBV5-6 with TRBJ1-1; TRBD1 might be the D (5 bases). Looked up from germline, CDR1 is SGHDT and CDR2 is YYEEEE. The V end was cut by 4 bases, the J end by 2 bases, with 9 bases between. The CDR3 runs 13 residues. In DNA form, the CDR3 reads TGTGCCAGCAGCCCCAGGGTCAACACTGAAGCTTTCTTT. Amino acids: CASSPRVNTEAFF.

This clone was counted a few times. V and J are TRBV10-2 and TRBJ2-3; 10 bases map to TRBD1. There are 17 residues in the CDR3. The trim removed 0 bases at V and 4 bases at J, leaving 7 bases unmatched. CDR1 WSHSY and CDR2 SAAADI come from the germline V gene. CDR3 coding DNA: TGCGCCAGCAGTGAGTCGGGGACAGGGGTTTTCGCAGATACGCAGTATTTT. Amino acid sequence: CASSESGTGVFADTQYF.

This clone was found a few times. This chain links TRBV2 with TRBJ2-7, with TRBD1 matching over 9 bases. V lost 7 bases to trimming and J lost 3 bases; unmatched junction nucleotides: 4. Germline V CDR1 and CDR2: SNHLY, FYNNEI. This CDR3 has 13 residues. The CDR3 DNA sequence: TGTGCCAGCACCCCGGACAGGGGCTACGAGCAGTACTTC. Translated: CASTPDRGYEQYF.

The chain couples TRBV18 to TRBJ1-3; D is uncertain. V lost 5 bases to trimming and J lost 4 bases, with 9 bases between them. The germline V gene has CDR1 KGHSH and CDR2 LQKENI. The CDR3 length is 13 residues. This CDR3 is CASSEGWGNTIYF. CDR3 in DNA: TGTGCCAGCTCAGAGGGCTGGGGAAACACCATATATTTT.

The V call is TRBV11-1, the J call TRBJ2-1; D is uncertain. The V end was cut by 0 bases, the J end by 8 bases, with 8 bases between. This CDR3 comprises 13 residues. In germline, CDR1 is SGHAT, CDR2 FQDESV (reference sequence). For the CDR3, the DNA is TGTGCCAGCAGCTTAGCGCTAAACTATGAGCAGTTCTTC. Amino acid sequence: CASSLALNYEQFF.

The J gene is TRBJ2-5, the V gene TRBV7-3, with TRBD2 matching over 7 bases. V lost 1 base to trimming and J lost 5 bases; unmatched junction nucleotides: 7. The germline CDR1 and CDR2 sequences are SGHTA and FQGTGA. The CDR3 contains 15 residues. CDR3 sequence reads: CASSLSSFGGETQYF. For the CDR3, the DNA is TGTGCCAGCAGCTTAAGCTCTTTCGGGGGGGAGACCCAGTACTTC.

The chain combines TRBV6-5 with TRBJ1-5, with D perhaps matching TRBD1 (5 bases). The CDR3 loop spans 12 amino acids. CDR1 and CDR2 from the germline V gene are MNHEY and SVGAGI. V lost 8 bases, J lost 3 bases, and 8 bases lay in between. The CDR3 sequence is CASGGVNQPQHF. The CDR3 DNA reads TGTGCCAGCGGGGGGGTCAATCAGCCCCAGCATTTT.

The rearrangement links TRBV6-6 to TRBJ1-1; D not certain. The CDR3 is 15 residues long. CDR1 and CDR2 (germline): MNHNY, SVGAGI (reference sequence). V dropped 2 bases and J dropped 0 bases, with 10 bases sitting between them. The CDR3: CASSYGQAVNTEAFF. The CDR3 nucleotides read TGTGCCAGCAGTTACGGGCAGGCCGTGAACACTGAAGCTTTCTTT.

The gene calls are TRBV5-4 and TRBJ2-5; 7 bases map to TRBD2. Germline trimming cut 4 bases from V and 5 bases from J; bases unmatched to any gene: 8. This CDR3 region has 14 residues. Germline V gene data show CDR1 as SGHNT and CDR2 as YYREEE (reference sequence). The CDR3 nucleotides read TGTGCCAGCAGCCACCGGGGGGAGCGGGAGACCCAGTACTTC. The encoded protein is CASSHRGERETQYF.

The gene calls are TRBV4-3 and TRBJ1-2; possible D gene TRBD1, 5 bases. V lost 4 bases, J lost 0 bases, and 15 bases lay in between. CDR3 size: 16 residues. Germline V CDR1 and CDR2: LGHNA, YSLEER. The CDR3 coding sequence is TGCGCCAGCAGCCCAGCCCTCGGGGGAACTAACTATGGCTACACCTTC. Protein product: CASSPALGGTNYGYTF.

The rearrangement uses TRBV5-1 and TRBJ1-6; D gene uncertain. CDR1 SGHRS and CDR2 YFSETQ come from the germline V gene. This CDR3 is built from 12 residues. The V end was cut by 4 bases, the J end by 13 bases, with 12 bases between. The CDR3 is CASSLGGQPLHF. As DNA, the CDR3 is TGCGCCAGCAGCCTGGGAGGCCAGCCCCTCCACTTT.

CDR3 nucleotide sequence: TGTGCCAGCAGCCAGTCCCCCGCGGGCGGGAGGGAGACCCAGTACTTC. This sequence encodes CASSQSPAGGRETQYF. This rearrangement joins TRBV5-5 to TRBJ2-5; 8 bases agree with TRBD2. V lost 4 bases to trimming and J lost 5 bases; unmatched junction nucleotides: 13. The CDR3 runs 16 residues. Looked up from germline, CDR1 is SGHKS and CDR2 is YYEKEE (reference sequence).

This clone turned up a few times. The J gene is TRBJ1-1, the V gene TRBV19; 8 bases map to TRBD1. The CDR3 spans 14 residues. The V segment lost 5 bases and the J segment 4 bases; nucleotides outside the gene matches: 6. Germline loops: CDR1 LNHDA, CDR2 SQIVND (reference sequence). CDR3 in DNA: TGTGCCAGTAGTCTGCAGGGGGCGGCCACTGAAGCTTTCTTT. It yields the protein CASSLQGAATEAFF.

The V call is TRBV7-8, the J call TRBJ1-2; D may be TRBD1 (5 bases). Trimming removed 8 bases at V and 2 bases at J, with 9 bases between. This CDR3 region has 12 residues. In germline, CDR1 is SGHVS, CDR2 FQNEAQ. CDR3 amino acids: CASLDNNYGYTF. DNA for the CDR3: TGTGCCAGCTTGGACAACAACTATGGCTACACCTTC.

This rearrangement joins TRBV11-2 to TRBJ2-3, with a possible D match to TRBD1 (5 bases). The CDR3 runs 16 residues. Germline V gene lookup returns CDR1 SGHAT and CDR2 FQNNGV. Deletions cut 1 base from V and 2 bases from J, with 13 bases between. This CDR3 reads CASSLGEGAHTDTQYF. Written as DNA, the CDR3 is TGTGCCAGCAGCTTAGGAGAAGGGGCTCACACAGATACGCAGTATTTT. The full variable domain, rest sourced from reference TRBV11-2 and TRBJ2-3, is EAGVAQSPRYKIIEKRQSVAFWCNPISGHATLYWYQQILGQGPKLLIQFQNNGVVDDSQLPKDRFSAERLKGVDSTLKIQPAKLEDSAVYLCASSLGEGAHTDTQYFGPGTRLTVL.

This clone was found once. CDR3 bases: TGCGCCAGCAGCCGCTCGGGACTCAATAATGAAAAACTGTTTTTT. This codes for CASSRSGLNNEKLFF. The rearrangement links TRBV5-1 to TRBJ1-4, with D possibly TRBD1 on 5 matching bases. The CDR3 covers 15 residues. V was pared by 4 bases and J by 4 bases, with 14 bases between. Germline lookup yields CDR1 SGHRS and CDR2 YFSETQ.